This T cell receptor (beta chain) is drawn from a study of cytomegalovirus exposure and HLA in healthy donors. General study results and limits: Prior analysis indicated that the majority of TCR beta V segments exhibited productivity approximately 87% or approximately 30% of the time. Most TCRs appeared rarely, but some public TCRs recurred in many donors.

The CDR3 has 16 residues. Germline V gene lookup returns CDR1 SGHTS and CDR2 YDEGEE. With 4 bases clipped from V and 3 bases from J, the junction kept 10 bases outside the gene matches. Turning to this clone: No antigen is known for it.

The PCR had 60 Vbeta and 13 Jbeta primers. Sequenced by immunoSEQ multiplex PCR; TCRdb stores in-frame clones only, minus some. The data hold approximately 55,000 clones, with over 75% observed a single time. Sequencing was carried out using PBMCs. This clonotype was sampled from a boy younger than 18 in good health and CMV-seropositive. The genes are TRBV5-8 and TRBJ2-1; 7 positions agree with TRBD1. DNA of the CDR3: TGTGCCAGCAGCCCCCACAGGGACAGTTTCTACAATGAGCAGTTCTTC. Its translation: CASSPHRDSFYNEQFF.